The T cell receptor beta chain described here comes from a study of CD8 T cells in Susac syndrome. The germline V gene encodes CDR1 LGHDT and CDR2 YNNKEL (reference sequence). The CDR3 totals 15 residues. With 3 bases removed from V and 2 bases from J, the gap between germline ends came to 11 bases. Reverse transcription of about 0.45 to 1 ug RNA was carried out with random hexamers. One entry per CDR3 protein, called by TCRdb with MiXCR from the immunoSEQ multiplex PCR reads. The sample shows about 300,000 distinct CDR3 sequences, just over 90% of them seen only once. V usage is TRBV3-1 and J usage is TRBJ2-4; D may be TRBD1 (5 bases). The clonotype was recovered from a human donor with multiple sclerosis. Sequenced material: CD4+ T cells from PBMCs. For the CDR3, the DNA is TGTGCCAGCAGCCAGAGACAGTCCTCCAAAAACATTCAGTACTTC. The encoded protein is CASSQRQSSKNIQYF.